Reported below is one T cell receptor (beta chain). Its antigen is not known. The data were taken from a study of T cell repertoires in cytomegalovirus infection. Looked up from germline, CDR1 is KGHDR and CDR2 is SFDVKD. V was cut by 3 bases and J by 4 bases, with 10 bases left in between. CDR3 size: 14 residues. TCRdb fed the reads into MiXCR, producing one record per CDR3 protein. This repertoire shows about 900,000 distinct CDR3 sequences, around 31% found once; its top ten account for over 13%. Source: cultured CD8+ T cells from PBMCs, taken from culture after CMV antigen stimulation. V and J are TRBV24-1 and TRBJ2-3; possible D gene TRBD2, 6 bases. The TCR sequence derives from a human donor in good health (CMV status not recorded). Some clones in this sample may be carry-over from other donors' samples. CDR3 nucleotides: TGTGCCACCAGTGATCGGGGGATTGCAGATACGCAGTATTTT. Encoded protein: CATSDRGIADTQYF.